These T cell receptor beta chains were read from a single sample in a study of memory CD4+ T cells and cytomegalovirus serostatus. Generated by immunoSEQ multiplex PCR, the TCRdb table keeps only in-frame clones and is missing some. This sample has 40,000 to 50,000 clones, with roughly 74% found just once. The specimen sequenced was memory CD4+ T cells from blood. The source of these receptors is an adult in good health and CMV-seropositive. The CDR3 runs from the conserved cysteine through the conserved F or W. The order of the fields is V gene, D gene, clone size, J gene, CDR3 protein, CDR3 DNA. A D gene is named only where the DNA matches it firmly. Some rows mark clone size as missing; the rest say once, few, many or name a class of expanded clone.

V gene: TRBV7-3
D gene: .
clone size: .
J gene: TRBJ2-7
CDR3 protein: CASSLGQESEQYF
CDR3 DNA: TGTGCCAGCAGCTTAGGGCAGGAGTCCGAGCAGTACTTC

V gene: TRBV15
D gene: TRBD1
clone size: .
J gene: TRBJ1-5
CDR3 protein: CATSRMGQSAQPQHF
CDR3 DNA: TGTGCCACCAGCCGAATGGGACAGTCCGCCCAGCCCCAGCATTTT

V gene: TRBV18
D gene: .
clone size: once
J gene: TRBJ1-1
CDR3 protein: CASSPDPNTEAFF
CDR3 DNA: TGTGCCAGCTCCCCGGACCCGAACACTGAAGCTTTCTTT

V gene: TRBV7-9
D gene: TRBD1
clone size: .
J gene: TRBJ1-6
CDR3 protein: CASSSTDRGGSPLHF
CDR3 DNA: TGTGCCAGCAGCAGTACTGACAGGGGGGGTTCACCCCTCCACTTT

V gene: TRBV11-2
D gene: .
clone size: few
J gene: TRBJ2-7
CDR3 protein: CASSSTGTLLRF
CDR3 DNA: TGTGCCAGCAGCTCGACTGGGACACTTCTCCGTTTC

V gene: TRBV6-6
D gene: .
clone size: .
J gene: TRBJ1-2
CDR3 protein: CASSGQSNYGYTF
CDR3 DNA: TGTGCCAGCAGCGGACAGTCGAACTATGGCTACACCTTC

V gene: TRBV5-1
D gene: TRBD1
clone size: .
J gene: TRBJ1-2
CDR3 protein: CASSPDREGSYGYTF
CDR3 DNA: TGCGCCAGCAGCCCAGACAGGGAGGGGAGCTATGGCTACACCTTC

V gene: TRBV18
D gene: TRBD2
clone size: few
J gene: TRBJ2-7
CDR3 protein: CASSPPLAGAYEQYF
CDR3 DNA: TGTGCCAGCTCACCCCCGCTAGCGGGGGCCTACGAGCAGTACTTC

V gene: TRBV19
D gene: .
clone size: once
J gene: TRBJ2-5
CDR3 protein: CASSPPEQETQYF
CDR3 DNA: TGTGCCAGTAGCCCACCTGAACAAGAGACCCAGTACTTC

V gene: TRBV6-1
D gene: .
clone size: .
J gene: TRBJ1-2
CDR3 protein: CASSGSGSNYGYTF
CDR3 DNA: TGTGCCAGCAGTGGGTCAGGGAGTAACTATGGCTACACCTTC

V gene: TRBV19
D gene: .
clone size: few
J gene: TRBJ1-2
CDR3 protein: CASSRQVLGGYTF
CDR3 DNA: TGTGCCAGTAGTAGACAGGTTCTGGGAGGCTACACCTTC

V gene: TRBV5-4
D gene: TRBD1
clone size: .
J gene: TRBJ1-1
CDR3 protein: CASSLGFRTGLNMNTEAFF
CDR3 DNA: TGTGCCAGCAGCTTGGGGTTCCGGACAGGCCTTAACATGAACACTGAAGCTTTCTTT

V gene: TRBV18
D gene: .
clone size: .
J gene: TRBJ2-7
CDR3 protein: CASSPPEDYEQYF
CDR3 DNA: TGTGCCAGCTCACCACCGGAGGACTACGAGCAGTACTTC

V gene: TRBV2
D gene: .
clone size: .
J gene: TRBJ2-2
CDR3 protein: CATSDGRIAGELFF
CDR3 DNA: TGTGCCACCTCGGACGGGCGCATAGCCGGGGAGCTGTTTTTT

V gene: TRBV27
D gene: .
clone size: .
J gene: TRBJ1-1
CDR3 protein: CASGSTMNTEAFF
CDR3 DNA: TGTGCCAGCGGGTCTACAATGAACACTGAAGCTTTCTTT

V gene: TRBV11-2
D gene: .
clone size: medium-sized
J gene: TRBJ1-5
CDR3 protein: CASSPGRDQPQHF
CDR3 DNA: TGTGCCAGCAGTCCCGGTCGGGATCAGCCCCAGCATTTT

V gene: TRBV28
D gene: TRBD1
clone size: .
J gene: TRBJ1-1
CDR3 protein: CASSTPGGGGAFF
CDR3 DNA: TGTGCCAGCAGTACCCCAGGGGGCGGGGGGGCTTTCTTT

V gene: TRBV11-1
D gene: .
clone size: .
J gene: TRBJ1-1
CDR3 protein: CASGREGRTEAFF
CDR3 DNA: TGTGCCAGCGGGAGAGAGGGAAGGACTGAAGCTTTCTTT

V gene: TRBV15
D gene: .
clone size: .
J gene: TRBJ2-5
CDR3 protein: CATALGGEGETQYF
CDR3 DNA: TGTGCCACCGCTTTGGGGGGTGAAGGGGAGACCCAGTACTTC

V gene: TRBV18
D gene: TRBD1
clone size: .
J gene: TRBJ1-6
CDR3 protein: CASHHSRDRESPLHF
CDR3 DNA: TGTGCCAGCCATCACTCCCGGGACAGGGAGTCACCCCTCCACTTT

V gene: TRBV9
D gene: .
clone size: .
J gene: TRBJ2-7
CDR3 protein: CASSVSTSDSSYEQYF
CDR3 DNA: TGTGCCAGCAGCGTAAGTACGTCCGATAGCTCCTACGAGCAGTACTTC

V gene: TRBV5-1
D gene: TRBD2
clone size: .
J gene: TRBJ2-7
CDR3 protein: CASSRRTSGVSYEQYF
CDR3 DNA: TGCGCCAGCAGCCGTCGGACTAGCGGGGTCTCCTACGAGCAGTACTTC

V gene: TRBV5-1
D gene: .
clone size: .
J gene: TRBJ1-2
CDR3 protein: CASSLAGDAYGYTF
CDR3 DNA: TGCGCCAGCAGCTTGGCCGGGGACGCCTATGGCTACACCTTC

V gene: TRBV28
D gene: .
clone size: .
J gene: TRBJ1-2
CDR3 protein: CASRPSDRLNYGYTF
CDR3 DNA: TGTGCCAGCAGGCCATCGGACAGACTCAACTATGGCTACACCTTC

V gene: TRBV4-2
D gene: .
clone size: .
J gene: TRBJ1-6
CDR3 protein: CASSLPGTGRSPLHF
CDR3 DNA: TGTGCCAGCAGCCTTCCCGGTACCGGAAGATCACCCCTCCACTTT

V gene: TRBV6-5
D gene: .
clone size: .
J gene: TRBJ1-1
CDR3 protein: CASSSMGGEAFF
CDR3 DNA: TGTGCCAGCAGCTCCATGGGGGGAGAAGCTTTCTTT

V gene: TRBV7-8
D gene: .
clone size: .
J gene: TRBJ1-1
CDR3 protein: CASSLVPGSVTEAFF
CDR3 DNA: TGTGCCAGCAGCTTAGTCCCGGGGTCCGTCACTGAAGCTTTCTTT

V gene: TRBV4-1
D gene: .
clone size: .
J gene: TRBJ2-1
CDR3 protein: CASSQDGRGTYNEQFF
CDR3 DNA: TGCGCCAGCAGCCAAGACGGACGGGGAACCTACAATGAGCAGTTCTTC

V gene: TRBV7-3
D gene: TRBD1
clone size: .
J gene: TRBJ2-3
CDR3 protein: CASSLNQGAQYF
CDR3 DNA: TGTGCCAGCAGCTTAAACCAGGGGGCGCAGTATTTT

V gene: TRBV5-1
D gene: TRBD2
clone size: .
J gene: TRBJ2-2
CDR3 protein: CASSLGSSGTGELFF
CDR3 DNA: TGCGCCAGCAGCTTGGGATCTAGCGGGACCGGGGAGCTGTTTTTT

V gene: TRBV29-1
D gene: TRBD1
clone size: .
J gene: TRBJ2-3
CDR3 protein: CSVGQGALDTQYF
CDR3 DNA: TGCAGCGTTGGACAGGGGGCTTTAGATACGCAGTATTTT

V gene: TRBV5-1
D gene: .
clone size: .
J gene: TRBJ2-1
CDR3 protein: CASSLAGADYNEQFF
CDR3 DNA: TGCGCCAGCAGCTTGGCCGGGGCAGACTACAATGAGCAGTTCTTC

V gene: TRBV7-8
D gene: TRBD1
clone size: .
J gene: TRBJ2-7
CDR3 protein: CASSFAEQGGTYEQYF
CDR3 DNA: TGTGCCAGCAGCTTTGCCGAACAGGGGGGCACCTACGAGCAGTACTTC

V gene: TRBV5-1
D gene: .
clone size: .
J gene: TRBJ2-1
CDR3 protein: CASSTIPYNEQFF
CDR3 DNA: TGCGCCAGCAGCACGATTCCATACAATGAGCAGTTCTTC

V gene: TRBV5-1
D gene: .
clone size: medium-sized
J gene: TRBJ1-4
CDR3 protein: CASSWQDRSNEKLFF
CDR3 DNA: TGCGCCAGCAGCTGGCAAGACAGGAGTAATGAAAAACTGTTTTTT

V gene: TRBV5-1
D gene: .
clone size: once
J gene: TRBJ1-2
CDR3 protein: CASSFSIQPNYGYTF
CDR3 DNA: TGCGCCAGCAGCTTTTCGATTCAGCCTAACTATGGCTACACCTTC

V gene: TRBV21-1
D gene: .
clone size: .
J gene: TRBJ1-2
CDR3 protein: CASSKVIFVTGGAGLGYTF
CDR3 DNA: TGTGCCAGCAGCAAAGTAATTTTTGTAACAGGGGGCGCAGGGTTGGGCTACACCTTC

V gene: TRBV5-1
D gene: .
clone size: .
J gene: TRBJ1-2
CDR3 protein: CASSLRTAEGGGYTF
CDR3 DNA: TGCGCCAGCAGCCTACGGACGGCGGAGGGGGGTGGCTACACCTTC

V gene: TRBV4-3
D gene: .
clone size: .
J gene: TRBJ1-4
CDR3 protein: CASSQDLNGPEEKLFF
CDR3 DNA: TGCGCCAGCAGCCAAGATCTTAATGGCCCCGAGGAAAAACTGTTTTTT

V gene: TRBV6-5
D gene: .
clone size: .
J gene: TRBJ1-4
CDR3 protein: CASSRGRINEKLFF
CDR3 DNA: TGTGCCAGCAGCCGTGGACGGATTAATGAAAAACTGTTTTTT

V gene: TRBV4-3
D gene: .
clone size: .
J gene: TRBJ2-3
CDR3 protein: CASSQTPWRGRTDTQYF
CDR3 DNA: TGCGCCAGCAGCCAAACACCATGGAGAGGACGCACAGATACGCAGTATTTT